A single sample gave rise to the 30 T cell receptor beta chains below, sequenced in a study of radiotherapy plus CTLA-4 blockade in lung cancer. Clones were read by immunoSEQ multiplex PCR, and TCRdb kept only the in-frame ones, dropping some. The sample contains about 15,000 clones, roughly 72% of which appear only once. The source material was peripheral blood, sampled from a patient treated with radiotherapy plus ipilimumab. The receptors originated from a human donor with non-small cell lung cancer whose response to radiotherapy plus ipilimumab could not be evaluated.

The chain couples TRBV5-1 to TRBJ1-2, with D possibly TRBD1 on 6 matching bases. The ends were cut back, 4 bases at V and 4 bases at J, with 17 bases in the middle. CDR3 length: 15 amino acids. Germline lookup yields CDR1 SGHRS and CDR2 YFSETQ. Here the CDR3 reads CASSLDLDRSYGYTF. The CDR3 region has the DNA TGCGCCAGCAGCCTCGACTTAGACAGGAGCTATGGCTACACCTTC.

The CDR3 region is CATSRDLAGRGAFF. The CDR3 DNA reads TGTGCCACCAGCAGAGATCTTGCTGGCAGGGGGGCTTTCTTT. V usage is TRBV15 and J usage is TRBJ1-1; 7 bases line up with TRBD1. The V gene's germline CDR1 is LNHNV and CDR2 YYDKDF (reference sequence). V was pared by 0 bases and J by 11 bases, with 9 bases of the junction left unmatched. The CDR3 extends over 14 amino acids.

This chain uses TRBV10-3 with TRBJ1-5, with a tentative D call TRBD1 (5 bases). The V and J ends lost 6 bases and 1 base respectively, with 7 bases between them. The length of the CDR3 is 13 residues. The germline gives CDR1 ENHRY, CDR2 SYGVKD. The CDR3 nucleotides are TGTGCCATCAGGCGGGACAGCAATCAGCCCCAGCATTTT. As protein: CAIRRDSNQPQHF.

The chain carries TRBV5-1 and TRBJ1-1; D is ambiguous. Looked up from germline, CDR1 is SGHRS and CDR2 is YFSETQ. Trimming pared 0 bases from V and 4 bases from J, leaving 10 bases between. This CDR3 has 14 amino acids. The CDR3 here is CASSLEEVSTEAFF. Here the CDR3 DNA reads TGCGCCAGCAGCTTGGAAGAGGTCAGCACTGAAGCTTTCTTT. The full variable domain, rest sourced from reference TRBV5-1 and TRBJ1-1, is KAGVTQTPRYLIKTRGQQVTLSCSPISGHRSVSWYQQTPGQGLQFLFEYFSETQRNKGNFPGRFSGRQFSNSRSEMNVSTLELGDSALYLCASSLEEVSTEAFFGQGTRLTVV.

V and J are TRBV28 and TRBJ2-7, with 7 bases that match TRBD1. The CDR3 extends over 10 amino acids. Germline assignment: CDR1 MDHEN and CDR2 SYDVKM. J lost 3 bases, V lost 11 bases, and 1 base had no gene match. CDR3 loop: CARDSYEQYV. CDR3 coding DNA: TGTGCCCGGGACAGCTACGAGCAGTACGTC.

This clone was counted ten times or more. CDR3 sequence reads: CASRAGEGTGELFF. As DNA, the CDR3 is TGTGCCAGCAGGGCGGGGGAAGGGACCGGGGAGCTGTTTTTT. The rearrangement links TRBV6-6 to TRBJ2-2; 7 nucleotides align to TRBD2. CDR1 is MNHNY, CDR2 SVGAGI, per germline (reference sequence). The CDR3 sequence is 14 residues long. Germline trimming cut 6 bases from V and 5 bases from J; bases unmatched to any gene: 6.

V gene TRBV20-1 combines with J gene TRBJ2-1; no definite D call. Germline V gene lookup returns CDR1 DFQATT and CDR2 SNEGSKA (reference sequence). Trimming stripped 6 bases from V and 7 bases from J, with 7 bases between. This CDR3 is built from 10 residues. The CDR3 sequence: CSAGKNEQFF. CDR3 sequence (DNA): TGCAGTGCCGGTAAAAATGAGCAGTTCTTC.

V usage is TRBV7-8 and J usage is TRBJ1-2; the match to TRBD1 covers 8 bases. Losses at the gene ends were 1 base for V and 8 bases for J; bases not matched to a gene: 9. The CDR3 is 15 amino acids. Looked up from germline, CDR1 is SGHVS and CDR2 is FQNEAQ. CDR3 sequence reads: CASSLEWDRFEGYTF. The CDR3 nucleotides read TGTGCCAGCAGCTTAGAATGGGACAGGTTCGAGGGCTACACCTTC.

This clone was detected once. This chain joins TRBV5-4 and TRBJ2-5; D possibly corresponds to TRBD2 (6 bases). Trimming took 4 bases from V and 0 from J, leaving 19 bases between them. In germline, CDR1 is SGHNT, CDR2 YYREEE (reference sequence). The CDR3 loop spans 17 amino acids. Written as DNA, the CDR3 is TGTGCCAGCAGCCCTCTCGGGGGACCCCAGTACCAAGAGACCCAGTACTTC. It is translated as CASSPLGGPQYQETQYF.

This clone showed up just once. The J gene is TRBJ2-1, the V gene TRBV4-3, with D possibly TRBD1 on 6 matching bases. The CDR3 loop spans 15 amino acids. V was pared by 1 base and J by 7 bases, with 14 bases between. Germline lookup yields CDR1 LGHNA and CDR2 YSLEER. CDR3 coding DNA: TGCGCCAGCAGCCAAGGCACAGGGTCAGAGAATGAGCAGTTCTTC. It specifies CASSQGTGSENEQFF.

The rearrangement uses TRBV7-2 and TRBJ1-2, with 7 bases matching TRBD1. V gave up 6 bases and J gave up 5 bases; unmatched junction bases: 9. The CDR3 totals 14 residues. CDR1 is SGHTA and CDR2 is FQGNSA in the germline V gene. The CDR3 loop is CASSNTGTVYGYTF. The CDR3 region has the DNA TGTGCCAGCAGTAACACCGGGACAGTGTATGGCTACACCTTC.

This clone is labeled as medium-sized. The gene calls are TRBV6-6 and TRBJ1-3; D unresolved. The CDR3 length is 14 residues. V gave up 4 bases and J gave up 2 bases, with 9 bases separating them. Germline CDR1 MNHNY, CDR2 SVGAGI (reference sequence). Written as DNA, the CDR3 is TGTGCCAGCAGTTCCAGCGGAACTGGAAACACCATATATTTT. Its translation is CASSSSGTGNTIYF.

This sequence joins TRBV29-1 and TRBJ2-2; 8 bases match TRBD1. This CDR3 has 15 residues. Germline CDR1 reads SQVTM; CDR2 reads ANQGSEA. With V trimmed by 5 bases and J by 5 bases, 10 bases remained unmatched. The DNA of the CDR3 is TGCAGCGTTTCCGCCGGGACAGGATCTACCGGGGAGCTGTTTTTT. Protein product: CSVSAGTGSTGELFF.

This clone is medium-sized in the sample. This chain uses TRBV4-2 with TRBJ1-2; 9 nucleotides line up with TRBD1. Looked up from germline, CDR1 is LGHNA and CDR2 is YNFKEQ. V shed 1 base and J 4 bases; nucleotides not matched to a gene: 7. The CDR3 has 16 residues. CDR3 DNA sequence: TGTGCCAGCAGCCAAGGACAGGGGGATGGGGGCTATGGCTACACCTTC. Its protein is CASSQGQGDGGYGYTF.

This chain uses TRBV27 with TRBJ1-2; 7 nucleotides agree with TRBD1. In germline, CDR1 is MNHEY, CDR2 SMNVEV (reference sequence). V dropped 5 bases and J dropped 6; count of bases not matched to a gene: 15. This CDR3 has 16 amino acids. Here the CDR3 DNA reads TGTGCCAGCAGTCCGAGAGAGGGGACAGTAGGGGATGGCTACACCTTC. This codes for CASSPREGTVGDGYTF.

V usage is TRBV5-5 and J usage is TRBJ1-5; TRBD1 matches 8 bases. The CDR3 extends over 13 amino acids. Trimming at V came to 4 bases and at J to 5 bases, leaving 2 bases not matched to a gene. Germline CDR1 SGHKS, CDR2 YYEKEE (reference sequence). Here the CDR3 DNA reads TGTGCCAGCAGCCTGACAGGGGATCAGCCCCAGCATTTT. Residues: CASSLTGDQPQHF.

This chain joins TRBV4-3 and TRBJ1-6, with 9 nucleotides matching TRBD1. CDR3 length: 17 residues. The V gene's germline CDR1 is LGHNA and CDR2 YSLEER. The V and J ends lost 1 base and 8 bases, in that order; junction bases with no gene match: 9. This chain's CDR3 is CASSQGLGQGSYSPLHF. Written as DNA, the CDR3 is TGCGCCAGCAGCCAAGGTTTGGGACAGGGATCTTATTCACCCCTCCACTTT.

This chain links TRBV27 with TRBJ2-1; 8 bases are a match to TRBD2. Germline trimming cut 2 bases from V and 8 bases from J; bases unmatched to any gene: 11. This CDR3 spans 16 amino acids. Germline values: CDR1 MNHEY, CDR2 SMNVEV (reference sequence). The CDR3 bases are TGTGCCAGCAGTTTACGGGGGGGGGCCAGTAAGGATGAGCAGTTCTTC. The encoded protein is CASSLRGGASKDEQFF.

This clone was seen a single time. This rearrangement joins TRBV4-1 to TRBJ1-6, with unresolved D. CDR1 MGHRA and CDR2 YSYEKL come from the germline V gene. The CDR3 is 13 amino acids. V was pared by 0 bases and J by 8 bases, with 5 bases between. The CDR3 nucleotides read TGCGCCAGCAGCCAAGACGCGGATTCACCCCTCCACTTT. Its protein is CASSQDADSPLHF.

The chain has TRBV2 and TRBJ1-3; 7 bases are shared with TRBD1. The CDR3 covers 15 residues. Germline CDR1 is SNHLY and CDR2 is FYNNEI. Germline trimming cut 5 bases from V and 4 bases from J; bases unmatched to any gene: 8. The CDR3 sequence: CASSTRQGTGNTIYF. In DNA, the CDR3 is TGTGCCAGCAGTACCCGACAGGGAACCGGAAACACCATATATTTT.

The chain has TRBV5-1 and TRBJ2-3; 9 bases align to TRBD2. V lost 4 bases to trimming and J lost 6 bases; unmatched junction nucleotides: 12. The CDR3 runs to 16 residues. The germline gives CDR1 SGHRS, CDR2 YFSETQ. The CDR3: CASSNIIAGDGDTQYF. CDR3 DNA: TGCGCCAGCAGCAACATTATAGCGGGGGACGGGGATACGCAGTATTTT.

The V and J genes are TRBV7-6 and TRBJ2-5, with 8 bases identical to TRBD2. Trimming took 0 bases from V and 7 from J; bases not matched to a gene: 16. This CDR3 region has 18 residues. The germline V gene has CDR1 SGHVS and CDR2 FNYEAQ. CDR3 sequence (DNA): TGTGCCAGCAGCTTAGCGTCATCTGGGACTAGTATGGGTGTGACCCAGTACTTC. Translated: CASSLASSGTSMGVTQYF.

This clone has a handful of counts. This rearrangement joins TRBV5-1 to TRBJ2-3; TRBD1 matches 10 bases. The CDR3 totals 15 residues. CDR1 SGHRS and CDR2 YFSETQ come from the germline V gene. J lost 3 bases, V lost 9 bases, and 10 bases had no gene match. In DNA, the CDR3 is TGCGCCACAACCTCCGGGACAGGGGAAACAGATACGCAGTATTTT. Its protein product is CATTSGTGETDTQYF.

This clone was observed once. This specimen includes other DNA sequences encoding the same CDR3. The J gene is TRBJ2-7, the V gene TRBV5-4; weak D call: TRBD1 (5 bases). This CDR3 contains 13 residues. The V end lost 1 base, the J end lost 2 bases, and 7 bases lay between the germline ends. The V gene's germline CDR1 is SGHNT and CDR2 YYREEE (reference sequence). The chain's CDR3 is CASSLTGTYEQYF. In DNA, the CDR3 is TGTGCCAGCAGCTTGACAGGTACCTACGAGCAGTACTTC.

This clone was seen once. This rearrangement joins TRBV2 to TRBJ1-4, with D uncertain. The CDR3 totals 13 residues. From germline, CDR1 is SNHLY and CDR2 FYNNEI. The V and J ends lost 8 bases and 8 bases respectively, with 15 bases between them. The CDR3 loop reads CASERESGEKLFF. As DNA, the CDR3 is TGTGCCAGCGAACGGGAATCAGGAGAAAAACTGTTTTTT.

This chain joins TRBV19 and TRBJ2-4; TRBD1 matches 8 bases. In germline, CDR1 is LNHDA, CDR2 SQIVND (reference sequence). The CDR3 is 15 residues long. V lost 3 bases to trimming and J lost 5 bases; unmatched junction nucleotides: 6. In DNA form, the CDR3 reads TGTGCCAGTAGTATCTTCGGACAGGGAGAAAACATTCAGTACTTC. Protein sequence: CASSIFGQGENIQYF.

By frequency in the sample, this clone is medium-sized. This chain connects TRBV2 to TRBJ2-7; 7 nucleotides align to TRBD1. J gave up 5 bases and V 2 bases, and 15 bases lay outside the gene matches. This CDR3 contains 17 residues. Looked up from germline, CDR1 is SNHLY and CDR2 is FYNNEI. For the CDR3, the DNA is TGTGCCAGCAGTGAAATTTCGACGACAGGGCTCTGGGACGAGCAGTACTTC. Translating gives CASSEISTTGLWDEQYF.

The chain has TRBV5-1 and TRBJ1-1; D is perhaps TRBD1 (6 bases). There are 15 residues in the CDR3. V gave up 0 bases and J gave up 5 bases, with 14 bases separating them. Germline V gene data show CDR1 as SGHRS and CDR2 as YFSETQ. For the CDR3, the DNA is TGCGCCAGCAGCTTGGGAGGGCAGAGGGGGACTGAAGCTTTCTTT. Its translation: CASSLGGQRGTEAFF. Variable domain in full (rest from reference TRBV5-1 and TRBJ1-1): KAGVTQTPRYLIKTRGQQVTLSCSPISGHRSVSWYQQTPGQGLQFLFEYFSETQRNKGNFPGRFSGRQFSNSRSEMNVSTLELGDSALYLCASSLGGQRGTEAFFGQGTRLTVV.

This chain uses TRBV5-1 with TRBJ2-5, with D uncertain. From germline, CDR1 is SGHRS and CDR2 YFSETQ. V shed 4 bases and J shed 5 bases, with 18 bases lying between them. The CDR3 runs to 15 residues. CDR3 sequence reads: CASSLQSVARETQYF. CDR3 bases: TGCGCCAGCAGCCTACAGTCAGTGGCCCGGGAGACCCAGTACTTC.

The chain couples TRBV5-1 to TRBJ2-1; TRBD2 agrees at 11 bases. The CDR3 loop spans 15 amino acids. CDR1 and CDR2 (germline): SGHRS, YFSETQ. Losses at the gene ends were 5 bases for V and 5 bases for J; bases not matched to a gene: 6. The CDR3 region is CASRVGTSGDNEQFF. CDR3 coding DNA: TGCGCCAGCAGGGTAGGGACTAGCGGTGACAATGAGCAGTTCTTC.